One sample yielded the 27 T cell receptor beta chains listed below, sequenced in a study of cytomegalovirus exposure and HLA in healthy donors. Here immunoSEQ multiplex PCR was the method, and the copy in TCRdb shows in-frame clones only, minus some. The data hold 55,000 to 80,000 clones, with 85% to 95% observed a single time. The sequencing input was PBMCs. Source of these receptors: a man aged 18-30 years in good health and CMV-seronegative.

V gene TRBV30 combines with J gene TRBJ2-1; D is possibly TRBD2 (6 bases). Germline CDR1 and CDR2: GTSNPN and SVGIG (reference sequence). V was trimmed by 8 bases and J by 0 bases, leaving 11 bases between them. The CDR3 runs 13 residues. CDR3 residues: CAGRGSSYNEQFF. CDR3 nucleotide sequence: TGTGCCGGTCGGGGGAGCTCCTACAATGAGCAGTTCTTC.

V and J are TRBV7-9 and TRBJ2-5; TRBD1 matches at 10 bases. The CDR3 contains 15 residues. V shed 5 bases and J 5 bases; nucleotides not matched to a gene: 8. CDR1 and CDR2 from the germline V gene are SEHNR and FQNEAQ (reference sequence). The CDR3 nucleotides read TGTGCCAGCAGCCCGACAGGGGGCGGGGTGGAGACCCAGTACTTC. Amino acid sequence: CASSPTGGGVETQYF.

The chain couples TRBV7-9 to TRBJ1-2, with a possible D match to TRBD1 (6 bases). V lost 3 bases to trimming and J lost 6 bases, with 11 bases between them. The CDR3 covers 13 residues. The germline V gene has CDR1 SEHNR and CDR2 FQNEAQ (reference sequence). The CDR3 is CASSFRDKDGYTF. CDR3 in DNA: TGTGCCAGCAGCTTCCGGGACAAAGATGGCTACACCTTC.

The V and J genes are TRBV28 and TRBJ2-7; the D gene is possibly TRBD1 (6 bases). The germline CDR1 and CDR2 sequences are MDHEN and SYDVKM. Trimming took 5 bases from V and 4 from J, leaving 15 bases between them. The CDR3 contains 14 residues. The CDR3, as DNA: TGTGCCAGCAGTCAGATAATTACAGGGTACGAGCAGTACTTC. Its translation: CASSQIITGYEQYF.

The rearrangement uses TRBV27 and TRBJ1-4, with 9 bases matching TRBD1. CDR1 is MNHEY and CDR2 is SMNVEV in the germline V gene (reference sequence). Trimming cost V 3 bases and J 8 bases; bases outside gene matches: 7. This CDR3 is 15 amino acids long. CDR3: CASSLEGQGYEKLFF. CDR3 DNA: TGTGCCAGCAGTTTGGAGGGACAGGGTTACGAAAAACTGTTTTTT. Full variable domain (remainder filled in from reference TRBV27 and TRBJ1-4): EAQVTQNPRYLITVTGKKLTVTCSQNMNHEYMSWYRQDPGLGLRQIYYSMNVEVTDKGDVPEGYKVSRKEKRNFPLILESPSPNQTSLYFCASSLEGQGYEKLFFGSGTQLSVL.

CDR3 in DNA: TGTGCCAGCAGTTTATTGCAGGGCAGGGTGTTCTTC. This gives the protein CASSLLQGRVFF. The genes are TRBV28 and TRBJ2-1; perhaps TRBD1 as D (5 bases). Trimming shortened V by 1 base and J by 15 bases, and 13 bases separated the two germline ends. The V gene's germline CDR1 is MDHEN and CDR2 SYDVKM. The CDR3 is 12 residues long.

The table lists this clone with a count of one. This chain connects TRBV7-2 to TRBJ1-2; D gene uncertain. The V end was cut by 1 base, the J end by 0 bases, with 15 bases between. Germline CDR1 and CDR2: SGHTA and FQGNSA. The CDR3 is 17 amino acids. DNA of the CDR3: TGTGCCAGCAGCTTAGATCGGTCGGCGGGAGCTAACTATGGCTACACCTTC. This translates into CASSLDRSAGANYGYTF.

The V and J genes are TRBV10-3 and TRBJ1-4; D remains unclear. Germline CDR1 ENHRY, CDR2 SYGVKD. The CDR3 extends over 12 amino acids. V dropped 6 bases and J dropped 0 bases, with 2 bases sitting between them. CDR3 sequence reads: CAISATNEKLFF. The CDR3 DNA reads TGTGCCATCAGCGCAACTAATGAAAAACTGTTTTTT.

The rearrangement joins TRBV9 to TRBJ2-3; 8 nucleotides match TRBD1. Germline V gives CDR1 SGDLS, CDR2 YYNGEE. The ends lost 4 bases at V and 2 bases at J; junction bases unmatched: 6. CDR3 length equals 15 residues. The CDR3 reads CASSLQGGHTDTQYF. CDR3 nucleotide sequence: TGTGCCAGCAGCTTACAGGGGGGCCACACAGATACGCAGTATTTT. The complete variable domain, with remaining parts taken from reference TRBV9 and TRBJ2-3, reads DSGVTQTPKHLITATGQRVTLRCSPRSGDLSVYWYQQSLDQGLQFLIQYYNGEERAKGNILERFSAQQFPDLHSELNLSSLELGDSALYFCASSLQGGHTDTQYFGPGTRLTVL.

This rearrangement joins TRBV7-8 to TRBJ2-1, with 8 bases lining up with TRBD1. There are 18 residues in the CDR3. V shed 2 bases, J shed 1 base, and the junction held 10 bases outside the gene matches. CDR1 and CDR2 from the germline V gene are SGHVS and FQNEAQ. The CDR3 loop is CASSLFPGGVISYNEQFF. The CDR3 DNA reads as TGTGCCAGCAGCTTATTTCCAGGGGGCGTTATATCCTACAATGAGCAGTTCTTC.

This chain connects TRBV6-5 to TRBJ1-2, with unresolved D. The CDR3 sequence is 16 residues long. Per germline, CDR1 MNHEY and CDR2 SVGAGI. Deletions cut 0 bases from V and 1 base from J, with 12 bases between. CDR3 amino acids: CASSYSSRLDNYGYTF. CDR3 DNA: TGTGCCAGCAGTTACTCGTCGAGACTCGATAACTATGGCTACACCTTC.

About this clone: Other nucleotide sequences in the sample specify the same CDR3. CDR3 loop: CASSLGQGNTEAFF. The CDR3 DNA reads as TGTGCCAGCAGCTTGGGACAGGGGAACACTGAAGCTTTCTTT. The chain uses TRBV7-6 and TRBJ1-1; TRBD1 aligns across 9 bases. The CDR3 contains 14 residues. Losses at the gene ends were 3 bases for V and 1 base for J; bases not matched to a gene: 0. Germline CDR1 and CDR2: SGHVS and FNYEAQ.

J is TRBJ1-1 and V is TRBV19; D call uncertain. CDR1 and CDR2 (germline): LNHDA, SQIVND (reference sequence). Trimming removed 2 bases at V and 0 bases at J, with 7 bases between. CDR3 size: 14 residues. This chain's CDR3 is CASSISRMNTEAFF. The CDR3 coding sequence is TGTGCCAGTAGTATATCGCGGATGAACACTGAAGCTTTCTTT.

V is TRBV6-5 and J is TRBJ2-1, with 9 bases fitting TRBD1. The CDR3 runs to 14 residues. J lost 8 bases, V lost 8 bases, and 10 bases had no gene match. CDR1 MNHEY and CDR2 SVGAGI come from the germline V gene. The CDR3 nucleotides read TGTGCCAGCCGGCACAGGGGGCCTGGGGATGAGCAGTTCTTC. Residues: CASRHRGPGDEQFF.

The CDR3: CASSSDRNQAFF. In DNA form, the CDR3 reads TGTGCCAGCAGCTCAGATAGAAATCAAGCTTTCTTT. The V and J genes are TRBV11-2 and TRBJ1-1, with D unresolved. The V end was cut by 4 bases, the J end by 9 bases, with 12 bases between. The germline gives CDR1 SGHAT, CDR2 FQNNGV. The CDR3 consists of 12 residues. Full variable domain (remainder filled in from reference TRBV11-2 and TRBJ1-1): EAGVAQSPRYKIIEKRQSVAFWCNPISGHATLYWYQQILGQGPKLLIQFQNNGVVDDSQLPKDRFSAERLKGVDSTLKIQPAKLEDSAVYLCASSSDRNQAFFGQGTRLTVV.

This clone turned up a few times. The J gene is TRBJ1-1, the V gene TRBV7-2, with TRBD1 identical over 7 bases. Trimming took 1 base from V and 1 from J; bases not matched to a gene: 3. Germline CDR1 is SGHTA and CDR2 is FQGNSA. The CDR3 runs 15 residues. Here the CDR3 reads CASSLEGQRNTEAFF. The CDR3 DNA is TGTGCCAGCAGCTTAGAGGGACAGCGGAACACTGAAGCTTTCTTT.

The chain links TRBV28 to TRBJ2-6; TRBD1 matches 8 bases. The CDR3 consists of 16 residues. Germline CDR1 and CDR2: MDHEN and SYDVKM. The J segment lost 4 bases and the V segment lost 4 bases, leaving 6 bases of the junction unmatched. Here the CDR3 reads CASSSPDRAGANVLTF. The CDR3 region has the DNA TGTGCCAGCAGTTCCCCGGACAGGGCCGGGGCCAACGTCCTGACTTTC.

The chain joins TRBV6-1 to TRBJ2-3; D gene ambiguous. This CDR3 has 14 residues. The V and J ends lost 4 bases and 1 base respectively, with 9 bases between them. CDR1 is MNHNS, CDR2 SASEGT, per germline. CDR3 in DNA: TGTGCCAGCAGTGTAGTCCTCGGCACAGATACGCAGTATTTT. Translated, it gives CASSVVLGTDTQYF.

The chain joins TRBV4-1 to TRBJ1-2; 7 bases align to TRBD1. Germline lookup yields CDR1 MGHRA and CDR2 YSYEKL. This CDR3 is 16 amino acids long. V lost 0 bases, J lost 4 bases, and 8 bases stayed unmatched. CDR3 in DNA: TGCGCCAGCAGCCAAGAAGGGGGACAGCGGTCCTATGGCTACACCTTC. Protein sequence: CASSQEGGQRSYGYTF.

The rearrangement joins TRBV18 to TRBJ1-1; 7 bases are a match to TRBD1. This CDR3 has 16 amino acids. Germline lookup yields CDR1 KGHSH and CDR2 LQKENI. Trimming cost V 0 bases and J 1 base; bases outside gene matches: 5. CDR3 bases: TGTGCCAGCTCACCACCAGGGACAGCTCGGAACACTGAAGCTTTCTTT. Protein product: CASSPPGTARNTEAFF.

CDR3 in amino acids: CASRAGVGTEAFF. The DNA for the CDR3 is TGTGCCAGTAGGGCAGGGGTAGGCACTGAAGCTTTCTTT. V usage is TRBV19 and J usage is TRBJ1-1; D might be TRBD1 (6 bases). The CDR3 loop spans 13 amino acids. Germline values: CDR1 LNHDA, CDR2 SQIVND (reference sequence). The ends were cut back, 6 bases at V and 4 bases at J, with 12 bases in the middle.

Points on this clone: Sequence at one end of the junction differs from germline and may be a read error. V and J are TRBV4-3 and TRBJ2-7, with D tentatively TRBD2 (6 bases). The CDR3 is 17 residues long. Per the germline V gene, CDR1 is LGHNA and CDR2 is YSLEER. The CDR3 loop reads CASSQDRGWRASNEQYF. The CDR3 bases are TGCGCCAGCAGCCAAGATCGGGGGTGGAGGGCCTCCAACGAGCAGTACTTC.

CDR3 nucleotides: TGTGCCAGCACGAGGTCTCTAGTTAGGGAGACCCAGTACTTC. It is translated as CASTRSLVRETQYF. The chain recombines TRBV2 with TRBJ2-5; no reliable D call. With 7 bases removed from V and 5 bases from J, the gap between germline ends came to 17 bases. The CDR3 loop spans 14 amino acids. From germline, CDR1 is SNHLY and CDR2 FYNNEI. The full variable domain, its missing parts supplied by reference TRBV2 and TRBJ2-5, is EPEVTQTPSHQVTQMGQEVILRCVPISNHLYFYWYRQILGQKVEFLVSFYNNEISEKSEIFDDQFSVERPDGSNFTLKIRSTKLEDSAMYFCASTRSLVRETQYFGPGTRLLVL.

This chain connects TRBV2 to TRBJ2-7; D is unresolved. CDR3 length: 13 residues. CDR1 and CDR2 from the germline V gene are SNHLY and FYNNEI. V was pared by 7 bases and J by 0 bases, with 10 bases between. The CDR3 loop is CASTTAFSYEQYF. The CDR3 DNA reads TGTGCCAGCACCACAGCTTTCTCCTACGAGCAGTACTTC.

The chain joins TRBV21-1 to TRBJ1-1; TRBD1 reflects the table's D call only, with no check against the DNA. TRBV21-1 is designated a pseudogene. The CDR3 consists of 13 residues. This CDR3 is CAKRGQGVTEAFF. The DNA of the CDR3 is TGTGCCAAAAGGGGACAGGGGGTGACTGAAGCTTTCTTT.

This chain joins TRBV19 and TRBJ2-3, with D hard to call. CDR1 is LNHDA, CDR2 SQIVND, per germline (reference sequence). V lost 3 bases and J lost 2, with 9 bases in between. The CDR3 has 14 residues. The chain's CDR3 is CASSMIANTDTQYF. The CDR3 DNA reads TGTGCCAGTAGTATGATCGCTAACACAGATACGCAGTATTTT.

This clone appeared a single time. The chain combines TRBV7-9 with TRBJ1-1, with a possible D match to TRBD1 (6 bases). The CDR3 covers 15 residues. The V and J ends lost 5 bases and 2 bases respectively, with 15 bases between them. Germline V gene data show CDR1 as SEHNR and CDR2 as FQNEAQ (reference sequence). The CDR3 sequence is CASSQQGDINTEAFF. As DNA, the CDR3 is TGTGCCAGCAGCCAACAGGGAGATATTAACACTGAAGCTTTCTTT.